Listed below are T cell receptor beta chains from one sample, sequenced in a study of blood T cell repertoires in COVID-19. The data were produced by immunoSEQ multiplex PCR, yet TCRdb's version contains in-frame clones alone and is incomplete. The sample lists more than 80,000 clones, about 64% occurring once. The sequencing sample was made of peripheral blood. The receptor set was obtained from a human donor with acute or convalescent COVID-19. The donor label of this sample is uncertain. Both conserved end residues are part of each CDR3. The order of the fields is D gene, V gene, clone size, J gene, CDR3 length, CDR3 DNA, CDR3 protein. The D gene is left open where the match is weak. The size of a clone is reported for some rows only, either as once, few or many, or as a class for expanded clones.

d_gene: NA; v_gene: TRBV12-3/TRBV12-4; abundance: NA; j_gene: TRBJ1-6; len: 12; CDR3nt: TGTGCCAGCAGTCAATGGGCTTCACCCCTCCACTTT; CDR3aa: CASSQWASPLHF
d_gene: TRBD2; v_gene: TRBV6-4; abundance: NA; j_gene: TRBJ2-3; len: 15; CDR3nt: TGTGCCAGCAGTCCCGGGACTAGCGACACAGATACGCAGTATTTT; CDR3aa: CASSPGTSDTDTQYF
d_gene: NA; v_gene: TRBV3-1/TRBV3-2; abundance: NA; j_gene: TRBJ2-7; len: 15; CDR3nt: TGTGCCAGCAGCCAAGAACTATTAAGCTCCTACGAGCAGTACTTC; CDR3aa: CASSQELLSSYEQYF
d_gene: TRBD1; v_gene: TRBV5-1; abundance: few; j_gene: TRBJ1-1; len: 15; CDR3nt: TGCGCCAGCCGACAGGGGATTATGTTATGGACTGAAGCTTTCTTT; CDR3aa: CASRQGIMLWTEAFF
d_gene: TRBD1; v_gene: TRBV15; abundance: many; j_gene: TRBJ2-7; len: 13; CDR3nt: TGTGCCACCAGCAGTTTCACAGGGGGCGAGCAGTACTTC; CDR3aa: CATSSFTGGEQYF
d_gene: TRBD1; v_gene: TRBV2; abundance: NA; j_gene: TRBJ1-5; len: 15; CDR3nt: TGTGCCAGCAGTCGACAGGGGATAGAGAATCAGCCCCAGCATTTT; CDR3aa: CASSRQGIENQPQHF
d_gene: NA; v_gene: TRBV30; abundance: NA; j_gene: TRBJ1-1; len: 14; CDR3nt: TGTGCCTGGAGTCGGACTAATACGAACACTGAAGCTTTCTTT; CDR3aa: CAWSRTNTNTEAFF
d_gene: NA; v_gene: TRBV6-6; abundance: few; j_gene: TRBJ2-5; len: 13; CDR3nt: TGTGCCAGCAGTTCGGACAGACAAGAGACCCAGTACTTC; CDR3aa: CASSSDRQETQYF
d_gene: TRBD2; v_gene: TRBV5-1; abundance: NA; j_gene: TRBJ2-1; len: 15; CDR3nt: TGCGCCAGCAGTGCGGGACTAGCAGGTCCCCATGAGCAGTTCTTC; CDR3aa: CASSAGLAGPHEQFF
d_gene: NA; v_gene: TRBV28; abundance: NA; j_gene: TRBJ2-7; len: 14; CDR3nt: TGTGCCAGGAATCTAAGGGGGAACGGCTGCGAGCAGTACTTC; CDR3aa: CARNLRGNGCEQYF
d_gene: NA; v_gene: TRBV4-1; abundance: NA; j_gene: TRBJ1-5; len: 16; CDR3nt: TGCGCCAGCAGCCAAGGGCACACGTATAGCAATCAGCCCCAGCATTTT; CDR3aa: CASSQGHTYSNQPQHF
d_gene: NA; v_gene: TRBV6-5; abundance: NA; j_gene: TRBJ1-2; len: 14; CDR3nt: TGTGCCAGCACCCCCCTTAGGGGTAACTATGGCTACACCTTC; CDR3aa: CASTPLRGNYGYTF
d_gene: TRBD1; v_gene: TRBV29-1; abundance: NA; j_gene: TRBJ2-5; len: 13; CDR3nt: TGCAGCGGGGGACAGCCTGCCGGCGAGACCCAGTACTTC; CDR3aa: CSGGQPAGETQYF
d_gene: NA; v_gene: TRBV7-9; abundance: few; j_gene: TRBJ1-6; len: 15; CDR3nt: TGTGCCAGCAGCGACTGGACAGCCTATAATTCACCCCTCCACTTT; CDR3aa: CASSDWTAYNSPLHF
d_gene: NA; v_gene: TRBV4-2; abundance: few; j_gene: TRBJ2-7; len: 14; CDR3nt: TGTGCCAGCAGCCACTTGGGGGGAACCTACGAGCAGTACTTC; CDR3aa: CASSHLGGTYEQYF
d_gene: TRBD1; v_gene: TRBV7-2; abundance: NA; j_gene: TRBJ1-1; len: 14; CDR3nt: TGTGCCAGCAGCTTAGGGTGGACAGGGACTGAAGCTTTCTTT; CDR3aa: CASSLGWTGTEAFF
d_gene: TRBD1; v_gene: TRBV30; abundance: NA; j_gene: TRBJ2-2; len: 17; CDR3nt: TGTGCCTGGAGTGTAGCTCAGACAGGGGTCTTTTCCGGGGAGCTGTTTTTT; CDR3aa: CAWSVAQTGVFSGELFF
d_gene: NA; v_gene: TRBV12-3/TRBV12-4; abundance: many; j_gene: TRBJ2-3; len: 12; CDR3nt: TGTGCCAGCAGTCCCCACGCCGGGACGCAGTATTTT; CDR3aa: CASSPHAGTQYF
d_gene: NA; v_gene: TRBV6-5; abundance: NA; j_gene: TRBJ2-1; len: 15; CDR3nt: TGTGCCAGCAGTTACAGGGAGCTTACCGGCAGGGAGCAGTTCTTC; CDR3aa: CASSYRELTGREQFF
d_gene: NA; v_gene: TRBV12-3/TRBV12-4; abundance: NA; j_gene: TRBJ1-1; len: 13; CDR3nt: TGTGCCAGCGCTGGACAGCTGAACACTGAAGCTTTCTTT; CDR3aa: CASAGQLNTEAFF
d_gene: TRBD1; v_gene: TRBV29-1; abundance: NA; j_gene: TRBJ1-2; len: 16; CDR3nt: TGCAGCGTTCCGACAGGGGGAAGCCTGGCTAACTATGGCTACACCTTC; CDR3aa: CSVPTGGSLANYGYTF
d_gene: NA; v_gene: TRBV6-1; abundance: few; j_gene: TRBJ1-1; len: 17; CDR3nt: TGTGCCAGCAGTGAACTGGAGAAGTCCTACATGAACACTGAAGCTTTCTTT; CDR3aa: CASSELEKSYMNTEAFF
d_gene: TRBD1; v_gene: TRBV24-1; abundance: NA; j_gene: TRBJ2-7; len: 15; CDR3nt: TGTGCCACCAGTGACTCCGGGACAGTGTCCTACGAGCAGTACTTC; CDR3aa: CATSDSGTVSYEQYF
d_gene: TRBD1; v_gene: TRBV2; abundance: NA; j_gene: TRBJ1-1; len: 12; CDR3nt: TGTGCCAGCAGCAATACAGGGGCCCCAGCTTTCTTT; CDR3aa: CASSNTGAPAFF
d_gene: NA; v_gene: TRBV6-5; abundance: once; j_gene: TRBJ2-7; len: 14; CDR3nt: TGTGCCAGCAAGGACGGCGCAGGGACTTACGAGCAGTACTTC; CDR3aa: CASKDGAGTYEQYF
d_gene: TRBD1; v_gene: TRBV2; abundance: NA; j_gene: TRBJ2-5; len: 14; CDR3nt: TGTGCCAGCACAAAACAGGGGTACCAAGAGACCCAGTACTTC; CDR3aa: CASTKQGYQETQYF
d_gene: TRBD1; v_gene: TRBV5-6; abundance: NA; j_gene: TRBJ2-1; len: 16; CDR3nt: TGTGCCAGCAGCTGGAACCCCGGGACAGGGTACAATGAGCAGTTCTTC; CDR3aa: CASSWNPGTGYNEQFF
d_gene: NA; v_gene: TRBV3-1/TRBV3-2; abundance: NA; j_gene: TRBJ1-4; len: 15; CDR3nt: TGTGCCAGCAGCCAAGCCAGGAACCTTAATGAAAAACTGTTTTTT; CDR3aa: CASSQARNLNEKLFF
d_gene: TRBD1; v_gene: TRBV7-3; abundance: NA; j_gene: TRBJ2-1; len: 13; CDR3nt: TGTGCCAGCAGGACAGGGCTTGGAGGAGAGCAGTTCTTC; CDR3aa: CASRTGLGGEQFF
d_gene: TRBD2; v_gene: TRBV28; abundance: NA; j_gene: TRBJ2-1; len: 16; CDR3nt: TGTGCCAGCAGTTTCGGTCTAGCGGGGCGGTACAATGAGCAGTTCTTC; CDR3aa: CASSFGLAGRYNEQFF
d_gene: TRBD2; v_gene: TRBV4-1; abundance: NA; j_gene: TRBJ2-3; len: 16; CDR3nt: TGCGCCAGCAGCCAGTACGGGACTAGCGGGGCCAATACGCAGTATTTT; CDR3aa: CASSQYGTSGANTQYF
d_gene: TRBD1; v_gene: TRBV5-1; abundance: NA; j_gene: TRBJ2-1; len: 16; CDR3nt: TGCGCCAGCAGCTCATCCGGGACAGCCTTATACAATGAGCAGTTCTTC; CDR3aa: CASSSSGTALYNEQFF
d_gene: TRBD2; v_gene: TRBV11-3; abundance: NA; j_gene: TRBJ2-7; len: 14; CDR3nt: TGTGCCAGCAGCTTAGGCGGGGGTTCTTTCGAGCAGTACTTC; CDR3aa: CASSLGGGSFEQYF
d_gene: TRBD2; v_gene: TRBV7-8; abundance: NA; j_gene: TRBJ2-1; len: 15; CDR3nt: TGTGCCAGCAGCCCCCCGGGGGGGGCCTACAATGAGCAGTTCTTC; CDR3aa: CASSPPGGAYNEQFF
d_gene: TRBD1; v_gene: TRBV7-2; abundance: NA; j_gene: TRBJ1-2; len: 14; CDR3nt: TGTGCCAGCAGCTCATCGGGACAGAACTATGGCTACACCTTC; CDR3aa: CASSSSGQNYGYTF
d_gene: TRBD2; v_gene: TRBV9; abundance: once; j_gene: TRBJ2-3; len: 16; CDR3nt: TGTGCCAGCAGCGTTACTAGCGGGGGGGCCTTAGATACGCAGTATTTT; CDR3aa: CASSVTSGGALDTQYF
d_gene: NA; v_gene: TRBV3-1/TRBV3-2; abundance: NA; j_gene: TRBJ1-2; len: 13; CDR3nt: TGTGCCAGCGGACAGCAAGCTAACTATGGCTACACCTTC; CDR3aa: CASGQQANYGYTF
d_gene: NA; v_gene: TRBV7-2; abundance: NA; j_gene: TRBJ2-7; len: 13; CDR3nt: TGTGCCAGCAGCCAAAATTTGGGGGGCGAGCAGTACTTC; CDR3aa: CASSQNLGGEQYF
d_gene: TRBD1; v_gene: TRBV5-1; abundance: NA; j_gene: TRBJ1-2; len: 15; CDR3nt: TGCGCCAGCAGCTCGACAGGGCTCTCTAACTATGGCTACACCTTC; CDR3aa: CASSSTGLSNYGYTF
d_gene: NA; v_gene: TRBV6-6; abundance: NA; j_gene: TRBJ2-2; len: 15; CDR3nt: TGTGCCAGCAGTTTCCCCAGGGGTGCGGCCGGGGAGCTGTTTTTT; CDR3aa: CASSFPRGAAGELFF
d_gene: NA; v_gene: TRBV2; abundance: NA; j_gene: TRBJ2-1; len: 15; CDR3nt: TGTGCCAGCAGTGTGGGGCACCCCTCCTACAATGAGCAGTTCTTC; CDR3aa: CASSVGHPSYNEQFF
d_gene: NA; v_gene: TRBV3-1/TRBV3-2; abundance: NA; j_gene: TRBJ1-2; len: 12; CDR3nt: TGTGCCAGCTCCCTAGGGGTGGAAGGCTACACCTTC; CDR3aa: CASSLGVEGYTF
d_gene: TRBD1; v_gene: TRBV11-1; abundance: once; j_gene: TRBJ2-3; len: 15; CDR3nt: TGTGCCAGCAGCTTAGCGGGACAGGGGTCAGATACGCAGTATTTT; CDR3aa: CASSLAGQGSDTQYF
d_gene: TRBD1; v_gene: TRBV6-5; abundance: NA; j_gene: TRBJ1-2; len: 15; CDR3nt: TGTGCCAGCAGGGCTCAATGGACAGGGCAAAGTGGCTACACCTTC; CDR3aa: CASRAQWTGQSGYTF
d_gene: NA; v_gene: TRBV29-1; abundance: once; j_gene: TRBJ1-1; len: 12; CDR3nt: TGCAGCGTTGAACCTTTGAACACTGAAGCTTTCTTT; CDR3aa: CSVEPLNTEAFF
d_gene: TRBD1; v_gene: TRBV5-1; abundance: NA; j_gene: TRBJ1-6; len: 16; CDR3nt: TGCGCCAGCAGCTCTGGTCTGGGACAGGGAAATTCACCCCTCCACTTT; CDR3aa: CASSSGLGQGNSPLHF
d_gene: NA; v_gene: TRBV11-1; abundance: many; j_gene: TRBJ2-3; len: 13; CDR3nt: TGTGCCAGCAGCCCAGACACGACAGATACGCAGTATTTT; CDR3aa: CASSPDTTDTQYF
d_gene: TRBD2; v_gene: TRBV19; abundance: NA; j_gene: TRBJ2-6; len: 19; CDR3nt: TGTGCCAGTCGGACTAGCGGGGGGTCCAGGGGCTCTCGGGCCAACGTCCTGACTTTC; CDR3aa: CASRTSGGSRGSRANVLTF